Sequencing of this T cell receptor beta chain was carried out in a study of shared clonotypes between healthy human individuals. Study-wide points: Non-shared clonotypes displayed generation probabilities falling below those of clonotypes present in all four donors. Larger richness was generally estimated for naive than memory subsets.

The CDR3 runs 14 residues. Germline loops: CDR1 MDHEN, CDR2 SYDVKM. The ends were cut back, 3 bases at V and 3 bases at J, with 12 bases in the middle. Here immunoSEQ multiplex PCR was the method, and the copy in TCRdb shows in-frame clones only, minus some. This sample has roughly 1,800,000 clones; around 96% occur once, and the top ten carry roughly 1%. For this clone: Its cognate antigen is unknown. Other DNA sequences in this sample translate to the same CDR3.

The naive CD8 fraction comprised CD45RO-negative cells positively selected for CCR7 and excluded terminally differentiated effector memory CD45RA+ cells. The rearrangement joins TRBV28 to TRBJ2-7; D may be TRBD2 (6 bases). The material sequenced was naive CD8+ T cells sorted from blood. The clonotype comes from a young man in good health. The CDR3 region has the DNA TGTGCCAGCAGTTTTCCCGGGGGAGGCTACGAGCAGTACTTC. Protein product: CASSFPGGGYEQYF. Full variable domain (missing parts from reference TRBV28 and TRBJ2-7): DVKVTQSSRYLVKRTGEKVFLECVQDMDHENMFWYRQDPGLGLRLIYFSYDVKMKEKGDIPEGYSVSREKKERFSLILESASTNQTSMYLCASSFPGGGYEQYFGPGTRLTVT.